This T cell receptor beta chain was found in a study of T cells after yellow fever vaccination. Whole-study results and caveats: CD4 and CD8 compartments shared a small share of clonotypes.

The germline V and J ends were trimmed by 5 bases and 1 base, with 14 bases remaining between them. CDR3 length equals 15 residues. Germline V gene data show CDR1 as SGHTA and CDR2 as FQGNSA. TCRdb processed the 5' RACE reads anew with MiXCR; each CDR3 protein has one entry. Here the sample spans about 350,000 distinct CDR3 sequences, around 10% being singletons. This clonotype was observed a few times. The antigen is not known. The origin of this receptor is a man aged 18 to 29 who received the YFV17D yellow fever vaccine. Specimen: PBMCs, collected on the day of the first yellow fever vaccination. The chain uses TRBV7-2 and TRBJ1-2, with D uncertain. CDR3 sequence: CASSPPSAFNYGYTF. In nucleotides, the CDR3 is TGTGCCAGCAGCCCGCCTTCAGCGTTTAACTATGGCTACACCTTC.